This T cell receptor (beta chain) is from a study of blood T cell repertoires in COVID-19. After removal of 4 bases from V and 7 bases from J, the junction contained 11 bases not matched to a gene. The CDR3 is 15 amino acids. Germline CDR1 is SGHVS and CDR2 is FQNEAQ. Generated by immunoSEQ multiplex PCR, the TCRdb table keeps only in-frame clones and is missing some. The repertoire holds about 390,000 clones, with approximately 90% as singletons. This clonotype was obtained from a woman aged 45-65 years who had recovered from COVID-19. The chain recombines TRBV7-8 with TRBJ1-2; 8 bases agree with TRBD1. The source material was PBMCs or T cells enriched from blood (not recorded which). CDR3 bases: TGTGCCAGCAGCTCCCCGACAACAGGGGGACGTGGCTACACCTTC. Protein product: CASSSPTTGGRGYTF.